A selection of T cell receptor beta chains follows, all from one sample in a study of blood T cell repertoires in COVID-19. Generated by immunoSEQ multiplex PCR, the TCRdb table keeps only in-frame clones and is missing some. The repertoire has around 62,000 clones, around 85% of them found once; the top ten carry more than 20%. The sequenced material came from peripheral blood. These receptors came from a man aged 45-65 years with acute or convalescent COVID-19. Both conserved end residues are trimmed from each CDR3.

>TRBJ1-3|TRBV25-1
ASSESAEGSGNTIY
>TRBJ2-1|TRBV18
ASSPSDRVYYNEQF
>TRBJ2-3|TRBV10-3
AIRPGTGGAADTQY
>TRBJ1-6|TRBV4-2
ASSQFENSPLH
>TRBJ2-2|TRBV3-1/TRBV3-2
ASSNTGVGGELF
>TRBJ2-5|TRBV5-1
ASSRLQGRETQY
>TRBJ2-1|TRBV27
ASSPVTFEDNEQF
>TRBJ2-1|TRBV30
AWKVLELAGDNEQF
>TRBJ1-2|TRBV25-1
ASSETSYGYT
>TRBJ1-5|TRBV4-1
ASSHADRGNQPQH
>TRBJ1-1|TRBV19
ASSKTGGSMNTEAF
>TRBJ2-7|TRBV5-1
ASSLETAYEQY
>TRBJ1-1|TRBV27
ASKEGVNTEAF
>TRBJ1-3|TRBV23-1
ASVNSGEGSGNTIY
>TRBJ2-5|TRBV5-1
ASSLYREGMETQY
>TRBJ2-4|TRBV10-1
ASRPRLGEGIQY
>TRBJ2-2|TRBV7-2
ASSLDGGLAGELF
>TRBJ1-5|TRBV30
AWSVPPNQPQH
>TRBJ1-4|TRBV21-1
ASSTLTGIREKLF
>TRBJ1-6|TRBV19
ASSRRGPNSPLH
>TRBJ1-1|TRBV5-1
ASSPDDRGLTEAF
>TRBJ1-1|TRBV5-1
ASSLVVSTEAF
>TRBJ2-7|TRBV5-1
ASSLLQGSTAEQY
>TRBJ1-2|TRBV5-4
ASSGDRGPSRRDGYI
>TRBJ2-3|TRBV5-6
ASSRPGQGVTDTQY
>TRBJ2-5|TRBV2
ASQGDRIQETQY
>TRBJ2-1|TRBV29-1
SVERTPRLYNEQF
>TRBJ2-5|TRBV19
ASSIPHRQETQY